The 25 T cell receptor beta chains in this list originate from one sample, sequenced in a study of blood T cell repertoires in COVID-19. The assay was immunoSEQ multiplex PCR, and TCRdb's table has in-frame clones only and misses some. The sample holds over 25,000 clones, approximately 83% seen once. Material: peripheral blood. These receptors were obtained from a human donor in a cohort sampled during active COVID-19.

The rearrangement links TRBV18 to TRBJ2-7; the match to TRBD1 covers 8 bases. Germline assignment: CDR1 KGHSH and CDR2 LQKENI. V trimming: 5 bases; J trimming: 4 bases; junction bases outside the gene matches: 7. This CDR3 region has 14 residues. Here the CDR3 reads CASSSRTGSYEQYF. The CDR3, as DNA: TGTGCCAGCTCATCCAGGACAGGGTCGTACGAGCAGTACTTC.

This clone occurred once. The V gene is TRBV7-9, the J gene TRBJ2-5, with a possible D match to TRBD2 (6 bases). Trimming pared 0 bases from V and 1 base from J, leaving 6 bases between. Germline V gives CDR1 SEHNR, CDR2 FQNEAQ (reference sequence). CDR3 length equals 14 residues. CDR3 sequence: CASSLAGGQETQYF. Written as DNA, the CDR3 is TGTGCCAGCAGCTTAGCCGGGGGCCAAGAGACCCAGTACTTC.

J is TRBJ2-2 and V is TRBV5-1; the D gene is possibly TRBD2 (5 bases). Looked up from germline, CDR1 is SGHRS and CDR2 is YFSETQ. CDR3 length: 15 residues. Trimming pared 0 bases from V and 7 bases from J, leaving 13 bases between. DNA for the CDR3: TGCGCCAGCAGCTTGGCGCTAGCATCACACGGGGAGCTGTTTTTT. This gives the protein CASSLALASHGELFF.

The chain has TRBV5-7 and TRBJ1-5, with unresolved D. TRBV5-7 is reported as an ORF; its role is uncertain. The ends were cut back, 1 base at V and 0 bases at J, with 5 bases in the middle. The CDR3 runs 14 residues. The DNA for the CDR3 is TGTGCCAGCAGCTTGAAGAGTAGCAATCAGCCCCAGCATTTT. It translates to CASSLKSSNQPQHF.

The chain is built from TRBV24-1 and TRBJ2-7; the match to TRBD2 covers 12 bases. This CDR3 is built from 15 residues. The germline CDR1 and CDR2 sequences are KGHDR and SFDVKD. Trimming removed 4 bases from V and 3 bases from J; junction bases left unmatched: 3. The CDR3 DNA reads as TGTGCCACCAGTGACAGGACTAGCGGGAACTACGAGCAGTACTTC. Translation: CATSDRTSGNYEQYF.

The chain recombines TRBV5-1 with TRBJ2-1, with D possibly matching TRBD1 (6 bases). The CDR3 is 13 residues long. Germline V CDR1 and CDR2: SGHRS, YFSETQ. V lost 4 bases, J lost 5 bases, and 10 bases lay in between. The CDR3 loop is CASSRTADNEQFF. The CDR3 DNA follows: TGCGCCAGCAGCAGGACAGCCGACAATGAGCAGTTCTTC.

The V and J genes are TRBV29-1 and TRBJ1-2; 9 positions match TRBD1. In germline, CDR1 is SQVTM, CDR2 ANQGSEA. J lost 2 bases, V lost 0 bases, and 4 bases had no gene match. This CDR3 is built from 15 residues. CDR3 residues: CSVEDTGTGNYGYTF. Here the CDR3 DNA reads TGCAGCGTTGAAGATACAGGGACAGGGAACTATGGCTACACCTTC.

This clone was found once. The chain links TRBV27 to TRBJ2-3; tentatively, D is TRBD1 (5 bases). The CDR3 has 15 residues. Trimming removed 0 bases from V and 3 bases from J, with 10 bases in between. Per germline, CDR1 MNHEY and CDR2 SMNVEV (reference sequence). CDR3 region: CASSLSDMRTDTQYF. DNA of the CDR3: TGTGCCAGCAGTTTATCGGACATGAGGACAGATACGCAGTATTTT.

This rearrangement joins TRBV5-1 to TRBJ2-5, with 7 bases matching TRBD1. Trimming removed 0 bases from V and 5 bases from J; junction bases left unmatched: 4. The germline CDR1 and CDR2 sequences are SGHRS and YFSETQ. The length of the CDR3 is 14 residues. The CDR3 DNA reads as TGCGCCAGCAGCTTGGAGGGCAGGGGGGAGACCCAGTACTTC. Protein sequence: CASSLEGRGETQYF.

J is TRBJ2-7 and V is TRBV3-1 (or the pseudogene TRBV3-2), with 12 nucleotides matching TRBD2. Germline V gene data show CDR1 as LGHDT and CDR2 as YNNKEL (reference sequence). CDR3 size: 15 residues. Trimming removed 4 bases from V and 2 bases from J; junction bases left unmatched: 3. The CDR3 DNA sequence: TGTGCCAGCAGCCCACTAGCGGGGGGACCCTACGAGCAGTACTTC. Its protein product is CASSPLAGGPYEQYF.

CDR3 protein: CASSSRQGAINEKLFF. The DNA of the CDR3 is TGTGCCAGTAGTTCCCGACAGGGGGCCATTAATGAAAAACTGTTTTTT. The chain is built from TRBV19 and TRBJ1-4; 10 bases fit TRBD1. Germline V CDR1 and CDR2: LNHDA, SQIVND (reference sequence). The V gene end was trimmed by 5 bases and the J gene end by 4 bases; junction bases not matched to a gene: 7. CDR3 size: 16 residues.

The rearrangement links TRBV5-1 to TRBJ2-3; tentative D call: TRBD2 (5 bases). The CDR3 covers 15 residues. Germline CDR1 is SGHRS and CDR2 is YFSETQ. V was shortened by 0 bases and J by 5 bases, with 13 bases between the two germline ends. The CDR3 sequence: CASSLAGRAGDTQYF. The CDR3, as DNA: TGCGCCAGCAGCTTGGCGGGGAGAGCCGGAGATACGCAGTATTTT.

The V call is TRBV5-6, the J call TRBJ1-4; D remains unclear. CDR3 size: 14 residues. Per germline, CDR1 SGHDT and CDR2 YYEEEE. V shed 0 bases and J shed 8 bases, with 11 bases lying between them. CDR3 DNA: TGTGCCAGCAGCTTGGGCGGGCTAGGGGAAAAACTGTTTTTT. Its translation is CASSLGGLGEKLFF.

This rearrangement joins TRBV15 to TRBJ1-1, with D hard to call. CDR3 length: 13 amino acids. V lost 7 bases and J 1 base, leaving 10 bases between the germline ends. CDR1 and CDR2 (germline): LNHNV, YYDKDF (reference sequence). CDR3 sequence: CATTLRRNTEAFF. CDR3 bases: TGTGCCACCACTTTGCGGCGGAACACTGAAGCTTTCTTT.

The V and J genes are TRBV6-5 and TRBJ1-1, with TRBD1 as a possible D gene (6 bases). The CDR3 loop spans 13 amino acids. Germline V lookup: CDR1 MNHEY, CDR2 SVGAGI. V dropped 5 bases and J dropped 4 bases, with 11 bases sitting between them. CDR3 sequence reads: CASSRTDLTEAFF. The CDR3 region has the DNA TGTGCCAGCAGTAGGACAGACCTCACTGAAGCTTTCTTT.

This clone was counted only a few times. The V gene is TRBV9, the J gene TRBJ2-2, with 8 positions matching TRBD1. This CDR3 region has 14 residues. The germline V gene has CDR1 SGDLS and CDR2 YYNGEE. V trimming: 2 bases; J trimming: 7 bases; junction bases outside the gene matches: 4. In DNA, the CDR3 is TGTGCCAGCAGCGTGACAGGGGAGATCGGGGAGCTGTTTTTT. Its protein product is CASSVTGEIGELFF.

V gene TRBV5-1 combines with J gene TRBJ2-1; 12 bases align to TRBD2. V was pared by 4 bases and J by 5 bases, with 4 bases of the junction left unmatched. CDR1 and CDR2 (germline): SGHRS, YFSETQ. CDR3 size: 15 residues. The CDR3 is CASSMTSGGDNEQFF. In nucleotides, the CDR3 is TGCGCCAGCAGCATGACTAGCGGGGGCGACAATGAGCAGTTCTTC.

V gene TRBV28 combines with J gene TRBJ1-2; D not resolved. This CDR3 is built from 13 residues. From germline, CDR1 is MDHEN and CDR2 SYDVKM. V lost 2 bases, J lost 8 bases, and 12 bases lay in between. This chain's CDR3 is CASSLNLALGYTF. The CDR3 DNA reads TGTGCCAGCAGTTTAAACCTGGCCCTCGGCTACACCTTC.

The V and J genes are TRBV7-3 and TRBJ2-7; 9 bases fit TRBD1. Germline loops: CDR1 SGHTA, CDR2 FQGTGA. The ends lost 1 base at V and 6 bases at J; junction bases unmatched: 1. The CDR3 totals 13 residues. The chain's CDR3 is CASSLMTGGEQYF. The CDR3 DNA reads TGTGCCAGCAGCTTAATGACAGGGGGCGAGCAGTACTTC.

The CDR3 is CASSPWATDTQYF. In nucleotides, the CDR3 is TGTGCCAGCAGCCCCTGGGCCACAGATACGCAGTATTTT. The rearrangement links TRBV28 to TRBJ2-3; D ambiguous. The CDR3 has 13 residues. V dropped 6 bases and J dropped 2 bases, with 9 bases sitting between them. Germline loops: CDR1 MDHEN, CDR2 SYDVKM.

The chain is built from TRBV30 and TRBJ2-7; D may be TRBD2 (5 bases). CDR3 size: 14 residues. Trimming cost V 3 bases and J 6 bases, with 18 bases left between them. The V gene's germline CDR1 is GTSNPN and CDR2 SVGIG (reference sequence). CDR3 loop: CAWRRAVAVGEQYF. As DNA, the CDR3 is TGTGCCTGGAGGCGGGCGGTGGCCGTTGGCGAGCAGTACTTC.

The V gene is TRBV24-1, the J gene TRBJ2-1; 7 bases are a match to TRBD2. After removal of 3 bases from V and 7 bases from J, the junction contained 11 bases not matched to a gene. Germline V lookup: CDR1 KGHDR, CDR2 SFDVKD. CDR3 length: 16 amino acids. The CDR3 loop reads CATSDPAGDSRNEQFF. DNA of the CDR3: TGTGCCACCAGTGATCCCGCGGGGGACTCAAGGAATGAGCAGTTCTTC.

The rearrangement uses TRBV6-2 or TRBV6-3 and TRBJ1-6; maybe TRBD1 (6 bases). V was pared by 2 bases and J by 7 bases, with 15 bases between. The CDR3 is 16 residues long. Germline V gene data show CDR1 as MNHEY and CDR2 as SVGEGT. CDR3 loop: CASSYSPVQGNSPLHF. CDR3 DNA sequence: TGTGCCAGCAGTTACAGTCCCGTTCAGGGGAATTCACCCCTCCACTTT.

The rearrangement links TRBV6-5 to TRBJ2-7; D perhaps matches TRBD2 (7 bases). Germline V gene sequence: CDR1 MNHEY, CDR2 SVGAGI. CDR3 size: 14 residues. V lost 6 bases, J lost 4 bases, and 16 bases lay in between. CDR3: CASRRGTPSYEQYF. The CDR3 bases are TGTGCCAGCAGGCGGGGGACACCTTCTTACGAGCAGTACTTC.

The chain has TRBV9 and TRBJ2-7, with a tentative D call TRBD2 (5 bases). CDR3 length equals 13 residues. Germline CDR1 reads SGDLS; CDR2 reads YYNGEE. V lost 3 bases to trimming and J lost 6 bases, with 13 bases between them. The CDR3 sequence is CASSELRDGEQYF. In DNA, the CDR3 is TGTGCCAGCAGCGAATTACGGGATGGCGAGCAGTACTTC.